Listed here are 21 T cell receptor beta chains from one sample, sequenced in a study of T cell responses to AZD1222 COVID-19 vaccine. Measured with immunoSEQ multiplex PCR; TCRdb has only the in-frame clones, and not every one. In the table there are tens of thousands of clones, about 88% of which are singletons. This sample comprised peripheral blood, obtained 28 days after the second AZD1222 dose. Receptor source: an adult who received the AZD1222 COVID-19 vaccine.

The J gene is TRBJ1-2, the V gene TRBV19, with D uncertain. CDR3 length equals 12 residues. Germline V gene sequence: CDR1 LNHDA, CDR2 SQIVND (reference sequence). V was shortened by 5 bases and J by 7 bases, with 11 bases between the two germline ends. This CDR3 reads CASSFLESGYTF. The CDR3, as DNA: TGTGCCAGTAGTTTCCTTGAGTCTGGCTACACCTTC. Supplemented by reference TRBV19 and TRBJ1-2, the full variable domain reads DGGITQSPKYLFRKEGQNVTLSCEQNLNHDAMYWYRQDPGQGLRLIYYSQIVNDFQKGDIAEGYSVSREKKESFPLTVTSAQKNPTAFYLCASSFLESGYTFGSGTRLTVV.

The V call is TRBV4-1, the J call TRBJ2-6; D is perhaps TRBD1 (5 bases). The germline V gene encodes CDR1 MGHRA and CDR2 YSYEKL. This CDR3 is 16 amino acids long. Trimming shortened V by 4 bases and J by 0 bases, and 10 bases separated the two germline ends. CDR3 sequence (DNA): TGCGCCAGCAGCCGGCTGACAGACTCTGGGGCCAACGTCCTGACTTTC. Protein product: CASSRLTDSGANVLTF.

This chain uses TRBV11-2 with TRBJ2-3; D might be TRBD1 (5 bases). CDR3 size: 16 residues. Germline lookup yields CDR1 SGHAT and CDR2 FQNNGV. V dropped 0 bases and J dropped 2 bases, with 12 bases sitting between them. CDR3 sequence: CASSLDTAGLTDTQYF. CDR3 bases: TGTGCCAGCAGCTTAGATACGGCAGGGCTCACAGATACGCAGTATTTT.

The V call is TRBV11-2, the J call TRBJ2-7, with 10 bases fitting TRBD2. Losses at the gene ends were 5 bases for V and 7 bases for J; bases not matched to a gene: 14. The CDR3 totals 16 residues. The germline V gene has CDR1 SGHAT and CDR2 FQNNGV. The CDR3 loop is CASSKDLAGGLWEQYF. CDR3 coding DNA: TGTGCCAGCAGCAAAGATTTAGCGGGAGGACTGTGGGAGCAGTACTTC.

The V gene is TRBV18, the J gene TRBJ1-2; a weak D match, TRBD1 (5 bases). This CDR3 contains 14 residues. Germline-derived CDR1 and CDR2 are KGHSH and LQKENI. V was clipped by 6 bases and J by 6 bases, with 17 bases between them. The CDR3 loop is CASSPIDSSNGYTF. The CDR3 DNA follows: TGTGCCAGCTCCCCCATAGACAGTTCCAATGGCTACACCTTC.

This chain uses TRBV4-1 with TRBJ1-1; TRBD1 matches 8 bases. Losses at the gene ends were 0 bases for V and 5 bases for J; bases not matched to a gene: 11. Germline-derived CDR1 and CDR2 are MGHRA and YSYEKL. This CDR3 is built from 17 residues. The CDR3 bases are TGCGCCAGCAGCCAAGATTTCAGGGGGCGCCCGGGTACTGAAGCTTTCTTT. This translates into CASSQDFRGRPGTEAFF.

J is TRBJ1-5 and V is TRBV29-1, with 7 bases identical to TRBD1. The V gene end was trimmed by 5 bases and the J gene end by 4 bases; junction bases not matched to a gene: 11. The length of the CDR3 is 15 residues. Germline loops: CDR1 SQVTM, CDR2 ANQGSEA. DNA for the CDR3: TGCAGCGTTTCTACAGGGGAGTATGGAAATCAGCCCCAGCATTTT. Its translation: CSVSTGEYGNQPQHF.

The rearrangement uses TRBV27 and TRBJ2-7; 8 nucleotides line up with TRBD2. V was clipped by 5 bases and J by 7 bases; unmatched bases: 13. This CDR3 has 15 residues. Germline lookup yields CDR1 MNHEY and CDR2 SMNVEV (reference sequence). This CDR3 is CASSPGLGADREQYF. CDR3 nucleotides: TGTGCCAGCAGTCCGGGACTAGGGGCCGACCGAGAGCAGTACTTC.

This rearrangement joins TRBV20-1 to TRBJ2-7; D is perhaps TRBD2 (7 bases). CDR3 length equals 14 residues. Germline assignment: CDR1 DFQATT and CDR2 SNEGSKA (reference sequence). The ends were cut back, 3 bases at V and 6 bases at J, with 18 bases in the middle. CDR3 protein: CSASTGGAEGEQYF. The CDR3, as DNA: TGCAGTGCTAGTACGGGGGGCGCCGAAGGCGAGCAGTACTTC.

The CDR3 bases are TGTGCCAGCATCCCGGGCTTGCGGGGACTCAAAAACATTCAGTACTTC. Its protein product is CASIPGLRGLKNIQYF. The gene calls are TRBV6-2 or TRBV6-3 and TRBJ2-4; TRBD2 is a possible D gene (6 bases). This CDR3 has 16 residues. V dropped 7 bases and J dropped 3 bases, with 19 bases sitting between them. CDR1 and CDR2 from the germline V gene are MNHEY and SVGEGT.

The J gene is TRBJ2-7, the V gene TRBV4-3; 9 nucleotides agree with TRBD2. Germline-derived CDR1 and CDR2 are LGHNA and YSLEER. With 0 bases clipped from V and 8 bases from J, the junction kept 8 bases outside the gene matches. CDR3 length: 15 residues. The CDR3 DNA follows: TGCGCCAGCAGCCAAGATTGGGCTAGCGGGACCAAGCAGTACTTC. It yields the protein CASSQDWASGTKQYF.

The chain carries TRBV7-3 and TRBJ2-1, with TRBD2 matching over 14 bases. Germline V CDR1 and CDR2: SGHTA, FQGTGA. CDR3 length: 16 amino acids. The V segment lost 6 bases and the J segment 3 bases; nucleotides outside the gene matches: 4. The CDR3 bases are TGTGCCAGCAGTCGGACTAGCGGGGGGTTCTACAATGAGCAGTTCTTC. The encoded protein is CASSRTSGGFYNEQFF.

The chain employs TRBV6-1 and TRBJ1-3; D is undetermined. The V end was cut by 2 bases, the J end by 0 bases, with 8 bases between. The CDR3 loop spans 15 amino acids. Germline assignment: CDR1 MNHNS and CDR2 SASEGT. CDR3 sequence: CASSEYESSGNTIYF. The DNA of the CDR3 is TGTGCCAGCAGTGAATATGAGAGCTCTGGAAACACCATATATTTT.

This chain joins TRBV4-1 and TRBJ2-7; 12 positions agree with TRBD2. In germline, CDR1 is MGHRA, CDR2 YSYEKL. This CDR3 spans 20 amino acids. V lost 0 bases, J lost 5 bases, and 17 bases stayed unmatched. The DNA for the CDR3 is TGCGCCAGCAGCCAAGATCTAGCGGGAGGGCTCACGTCGCCCCGAAACGAGCAGTACTTC. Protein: CASSQDLAGGLTSPRNEQYF.

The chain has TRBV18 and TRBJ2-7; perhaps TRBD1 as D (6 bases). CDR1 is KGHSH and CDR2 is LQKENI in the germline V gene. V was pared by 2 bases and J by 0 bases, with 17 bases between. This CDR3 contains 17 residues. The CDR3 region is CASSPNGAGESSYEQYF. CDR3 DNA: TGTGCCAGCTCACCAAACGGGGCAGGGGAGAGCTCCTACGAGCAGTACTTC.

In nucleotides, the CDR3 is TGTGCCAGCAGCCCACGGGGACGCGAGACCCAGTACTTC. This encodes CASSPRGRETQYF. The rearrangement links TRBV7-8 to TRBJ2-5; possibly TRBD1 or TRBD2 for D (5 bases each). The CDR3 covers 13 residues. Trimming shortened V by 5 bases and J by 5 bases, and 12 bases separated the two germline ends. Germline V gene lookup returns CDR1 SGHVS and CDR2 FQNEAQ.

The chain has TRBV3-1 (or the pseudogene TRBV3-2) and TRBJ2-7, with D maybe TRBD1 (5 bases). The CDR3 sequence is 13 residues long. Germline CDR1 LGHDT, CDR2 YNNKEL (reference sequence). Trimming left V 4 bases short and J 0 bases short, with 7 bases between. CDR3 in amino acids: CASSPDSSYEQYF. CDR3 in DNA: TGTGCCAGCAGCCCAGACAGCTCCTACGAGCAGTACTTC.

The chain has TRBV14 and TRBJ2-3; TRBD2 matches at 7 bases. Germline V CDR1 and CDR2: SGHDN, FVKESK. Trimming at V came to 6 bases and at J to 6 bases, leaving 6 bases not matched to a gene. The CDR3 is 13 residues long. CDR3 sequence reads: CASSWEGPDTQYF. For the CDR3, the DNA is TGTGCCAGCAGTTGGGAGGGCCCCGATACGCAGTATTTT.

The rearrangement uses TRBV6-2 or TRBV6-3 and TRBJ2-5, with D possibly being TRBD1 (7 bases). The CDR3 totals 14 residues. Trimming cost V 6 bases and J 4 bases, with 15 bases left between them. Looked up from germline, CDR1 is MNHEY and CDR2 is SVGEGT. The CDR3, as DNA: TGTGCCAGCAGCTCCTCAGGGGGAGGAGAGACCCAGTACTTC. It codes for CASSSSGGGETQYF.

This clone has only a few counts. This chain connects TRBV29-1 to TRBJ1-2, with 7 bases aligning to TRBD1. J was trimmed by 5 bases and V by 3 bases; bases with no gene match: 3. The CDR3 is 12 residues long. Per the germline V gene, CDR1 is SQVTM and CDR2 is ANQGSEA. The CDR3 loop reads CSVDDRAYGYTF. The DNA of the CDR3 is TGCAGCGTTGATGACAGGGCATATGGCTACACCTTC.

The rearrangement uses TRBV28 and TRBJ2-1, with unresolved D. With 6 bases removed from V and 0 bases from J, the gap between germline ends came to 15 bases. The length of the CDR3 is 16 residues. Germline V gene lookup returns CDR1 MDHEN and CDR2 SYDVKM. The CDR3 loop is CASSMGFVSSYNEQFF. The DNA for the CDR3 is TGTGCCAGCAGCATGGGTTTCGTGAGCTCCTACAATGAGCAGTTCTTC.